This TCR beta chain appears in the sequencing data of a study of shared clonotypes between healthy human individuals. General study results and limits: Generation of non-shared clonotypes was less probable than generation of clonotypes shared by all four donors. Rarefaction showed that sequencing of sorted subsets was incomplete (despite large depth).

About this clone: Antigen specificity is unknown.

After removal of 3 bases from V and 3 bases from J, the junction contained 6 bases not matched to a gene. The CDR3 is made up of 15 amino acids. Per the germline V gene, CDR1 is SGHDT and CDR2 is YYEEEE. Sequencing used immunoSEQ multiplex PCR; TCRdb keeps in-frame clones, though not all of them. The repertoire has about 2,100,000 clones, approximately 94% of them found once; the top ten carry approximately 1.7%. Naive CD8 isolation took CD45RO-negative cells positively selected for CCR7 and excluded terminally differentiated effector memory CD45RA+ cells. Input material: naive CD8+ T cells from PBMCs. The V gene is TRBV5-6, the J gene TRBJ1-1; 9 nucleotides line up with TRBD1. The receptor was derived from a man aged 18 to 30 in good health. Some clones in this sample may be carry-over from other donors' samples. This CDR3 reads CASSSPGQGYTEAFF. The CDR3 region has the DNA TGTGCCAGCAGCTCTCCGGGACAGGGTTACACTGAAGCTTTCTTT.